Following are 24 T cell receptor beta chains from one sample sequenced in a study of metastatic and nonmetastatic thyroid tumors. Patients underwent thyroid surgery, and none had received any treatment before it. TCRdb ran MiXCR on the PCR reads. Here the sample spans 25,000 to 30,000 clones, around 3.9% being singletons. Sequenced sample: blood. The receptors come from a male donor with papillary thyroid cancer or a benign thyroid nodule (not recorded which). Some clones in this sample may be carry-over from other donors' samples.

This clone was counted a few times. The chain employs TRBV24-1 and TRBJ2-1, with D possibly being TRBD1 (5 bases). CDR1 is KGHDR and CDR2 is SFDVKD in the germline V gene. The CDR3 totals 13 residues. V was cut by 8 bases and J by 10 bases, with 17 bases left in between. The CDR3 DNA sequence: TGTGCCACCAAGGGGCCCGAGAAGAAGGAGCAGTTCTTC. It translates to CATKGPEKKEQFF.

There are many counts of this clone. V is TRBV4-2 and J is TRBJ1-1; D is unclear. CDR3 length: 11 residues. Trimming pared 1 base from V and 6 bases from J, leaving 3 bases between. The V gene's germline CDR1 is LGHNA and CDR2 YNFKEQ. Here the CDR3 reads CASSQGSEAFF. DNA of the CDR3: TGTGCCAGCAGCCAAGGGTCTGAAGCTTTCTTT.

V gene TRBV6-2 or TRBV6-3 combines with J gene TRBJ2-2; a possible D gene is TRBD2 (6 bases). Looked up from germline, CDR1 is MNHEY and CDR2 is SVGEGT. The ends were cut back, 6 bases at V and 2 bases at J, with 19 bases in the middle. The CDR3 length is 17 residues. The CDR3 is CASRIGRSTSNTGELFF. The DNA of the CDR3 is TGTGCCAGCAGGATAGGGAGGAGCACTTCCAACACCGGGGAGCTGTTTTTT.

This clone has ten or more counts. The V and J genes are TRBV25-1 and TRBJ2-3; maybe TRBD1 (6 bases). The V gene lost 2 bases and the J gene lost 2 bases, with 11 bases spanning the gap. Germline V gene sequence: CDR1 MGHDK, CDR2 SYGVNS. The CDR3 has 15 residues. CDR3 loop: CASSEAGDPTDTQYF. CDR3 DNA sequence: TGTGCCAGCAGTGAAGCAGGGGACCCCACAGATACGCAGTATTTT.

With respect to this clone: An end of the junction does not agree with germline; a read error may underlie this. The chain recombines TRBV19 with TRBJ1-5, with D possibly TRBD1 on 6 matching bases. Germline V gene data show CDR1 as LNHDA and CDR2 as SQIVND (reference sequence). The CDR3 length is 15 residues. The CDR3 loop is CDSIQGGGSNQPQHF. The CDR3 DNA reads as TGTGACAGTATCCAGGGAGGGGGTAGCAATCAGCCCCAGCATTTT. The full variable domain, with the rest looked up from reference TRBV19 and TRBJ1-5, is DGGITQSPKYLFRKEGQNVTLSCEQNLNHDAMYWYRQDPGQGLRLIYYSQIVNDFQKGDIAEGYSVSREKKESFPLTVTSAQKNPTAFYLCDSIQGGGSNQPQHFGDGTRLSIL.

This clone was picked up many times. A much larger clonotype is one base distant, so this may be a read error. Other DNA sequences within the sample encode an identical CDR3. V and J are TRBV20-1 and TRBJ2-7; D is unresolved. The germline gives CDR1 DFQATT, CDR2 SNEGSKA (reference sequence). The CDR3 length is 16 residues. Trimming cost V 1 base and J 3 bases, with 19 bases left between them. CDR3 DNA: TGCAGTGCTAGAGCTTCGCCCGCGACGGCAAGCTACGAGCAGTACTTC. The encoded protein is CSARASPATASYEQYF.

The chain links TRBV30 to TRBJ1-5, with a possible D match to TRBD1 (5 bases). Germline CDR1 GTSNPN, CDR2 SVGIG (reference sequence). The CDR3 length is 14 residues. V was trimmed by 2 bases and J by 1 base, leaving 9 bases between them. Here the CDR3 DNA reads TGTGCCTGGAGTTGGTCAGGGAGCAATCAGCCCCAGCATTTT. Translated: CAWSWSGSNQPQHF.

Comment on this clone: Other DNA sequences within the sample encode an identical CDR3. The genes are TRBV28 and TRBJ2-1, with D perhaps matching TRBD2 (6 bases). V lost 6 bases to trimming and J lost 0 bases, with 12 bases between them. CDR1 MDHEN and CDR2 SYDVKM come from the germline V gene. The CDR3 extends over 15 amino acids. The CDR3 is CASSETTSSYNEQFF. The CDR3 DNA reads TGTGCCAGCAGCGAGACGACTAGCTCCTACAATGAGCAGTTCTTC.

In the case of this clone: Because it lacks the conserved phenylalanine or tryptophan at the end, this CDR3 is likely a read error. The DNA is omitted, as the CDR3 cannot be located on it reliably, and the CDR3 follows TCRdb's listing. This sequence joins TRBV6-1 and TRBJ1-2; the DNA was not used to check the table's D call, TRBD1. Germline CDR1 MNHNS, CDR2 SASEGT. Termini included, the CDR3 measures 12 amino acids. The CDR3 region is CASGGGGGGGGG.

By proportion, this clone is medium-sized. The chain recombines TRBV12-3 or TRBV12-4 with TRBJ2-2; 8 bases line up with TRBD2. The CDR3 spans 14 residues. The junction had 3 bases not matched to a gene; V was cut back by 5 bases and J by 4 bases. The CDR3 loop is CASSGTRSTGELFF. CDR3 DNA sequence: TGTGCCAGCAGTGGGACTAGATCCACCGGGGAGCTGTTTTTT.

This clone counts as medium-sized (0.01 to 0.1%). The rearrangement links TRBV27 to TRBJ1-4, with D perhaps matching TRBD1 (5 bases). CDR3 length equals 19 residues. V was clipped by 2 bases and J by 0 bases, with 19 bases between them. Germline V CDR1 and CDR2: MNHEY, SMNVEV (reference sequence). The CDR3 loop reads CASSLGPPGRSATNEKLFF. CDR3 sequence (DNA): TGTGCCAGCAGTTTAGGCCCGCCAGGGCGCTCTGCAACTAATGAAAAACTGTTTTTT.

In this sample, this clone is medium-sized. The rearrangement joins TRBV6-2 or TRBV6-3 to TRBJ1-5, with D hard to call. Germline V lookup: CDR1 MNHEY, CDR2 SVGEGT. The germline V and J ends were trimmed by 2 bases and 0 bases, with 11 bases remaining between them. This CDR3 spans 16 amino acids. This CDR3 reads CASSYAAAYSNQPQHF. DNA of the CDR3: TGTGCCAGCAGTTACGCGGCCGCTTATAGCAATCAGCCCCAGCATTTT.

V gene TRBV6-5 combines with J gene TRBJ2-7; tentative D call: TRBD1 (6 bases). The CDR3 has 15 amino acids. Germline CDR1 and CDR2: MNHEY and SVGAGI. Trimming left V 4 bases short and J 4 bases short, with 17 bases between. Here the CDR3 reads CASSSPFRDTYEQYF. In nucleotides, the CDR3 is TGTGCCAGCAGTTCCCCGTTCCGGGACACATACGAGCAGTACTTC.

The chain links TRBV12-3 or TRBV12-4 to TRBJ1-2; 8 bases match TRBD1. This CDR3 contains 15 residues. The trim removed 6 bases at V and 3 bases at J, leaving 9 bases unmatched. DNA of the CDR3: TGTGCCAGCAGGAATGACAGGGGCCCAGACTATGGCTACACCTTC. Protein sequence: CASRNDRGPDYGYTF.

This clone was seen repeatedly, ten times or more. CDR3 loop: CASSYGAGGSYEQYF. DNA of the CDR3: TGTGCCAGCAGTTATGGGGCAGGGGGCTCCTACGAGCAGTACTTC. The chain carries TRBV28 and TRBJ2-7, with 7 bases matching TRBD1. From germline, CDR1 is MDHEN and CDR2 SYDVKM. The CDR3 length is 15 residues. Germline trimming cut 4 bases from V and 0 bases from J; bases unmatched to any gene: 6.

This clone was seen repeatedly, ten times or more. The chain is built from TRBV20-1 and TRBJ2-3; no firm D call. Trimming took off 6 bases at V and 2 bases at J, with 9 bases between the two ends. The CDR3 is 12 amino acids. Germline V gene data show CDR1 as DFQATT and CDR2 as SNEGSKA (reference sequence). The CDR3 bases are TGCAGTGCCGACACTATCACAGATACGCAGTATTTT. Amino acids: CSADTITDTQYF.

This clone was observed many times. The rearrangement joins TRBV20-1 to TRBJ2-7, with D perhaps matching TRBD1 (5 bases). Germline values: CDR1 DFQATT, CDR2 SNEGSKA (reference sequence). CDR3 length: 12 residues. V lost 3 bases to trimming and J lost 2 bases, with 8 bases between them. CDR3 loop: CSASPDTYEQYF. The DNA of the CDR3 is TGCAGTGCTAGCCCGGACACCTACGAGCAGTACTTC.

The count of this clone is one. This CDR3 fails to terminate in the conserved phenylalanine or tryptophan, so it likely reflects a read error. J is TRBJ2-1 and V is TRBV4-3, with D perhaps matching TRBD1 (5 bases). Germline V gene data show CDR1 as LGHNA and CDR2 as YSLEER. The CDR3 extends over 17 amino acids. V lost 3 bases, J lost 0 bases, and 15 bases lay in between. The CDR3 is CASSQVVRGSSYNEQFL. The CDR3 DNA reads TGCGCCAGCAGCCAGGTGGTTAGGGGAAGCTCCTACAATGAGCAGTTCTTG.

Ten or more counts support this clone. The V gene is TRBV30, the J gene TRBJ2-1; no definite D call. Germline CDR1 and CDR2: GTSNPN and SVGIG (reference sequence). Trimming took off 3 bases at V and 4 bases at J, with 4 bases between the two ends. The CDR3 runs 11 residues. Here the CDR3 DNA reads TGTGCCTGGAGAGCTTACAATGAGCAGTTCTTC. It is translated as CAWRAYNEQFF.

The V gene is TRBV7-3, the J gene TRBJ1-5, with D perhaps matching TRBD1 (6 bases). The germline V and J ends were trimmed by 0 bases and 1 base, with 13 bases remaining between them. Germline V lookup: CDR1 SGHTA, CDR2 FQGTGA. This CDR3 comprises 17 residues. The CDR3 DNA follows: TGTGCCAGCAGCTTAACCCCGGGGGGGCTGAGCAATCAGCCCCAGCATTTT. Encoded protein: CASSLTPGGLSNQPQHF.

This clone has a count of ten or more. V gene TRBV27 combines with J gene TRBJ2-3; 10 bases are shared with TRBD2. The germline gives CDR1 MNHEY, CDR2 SMNVEV (reference sequence). This CDR3 region has 17 residues. With V trimmed by 4 bases and J by 4 bases, 11 bases remained unmatched. This CDR3 reads CASSSPILAGFPDTQYF. The CDR3 DNA is TGTGCCAGCAGTTCCCCAATACTAGCGGGATTTCCAGATACGCAGTATTTT.

The chain joins TRBV6-1 to TRBJ1-1, with 8 nucleotides matching TRBD1. This CDR3 region has 17 residues. The germline V gene has CDR1 MNHNS and CDR2 SASEGT. With V trimmed by 0 bases and J by 4 bases, 10 bases remained unmatched. This chain's CDR3 is CASSEAFQGAQGTEAFF. The CDR3, as DNA: TGTGCCAGCAGTGAAGCGTTCCAGGGGGCCCAGGGCACTGAAGCTTTCTTT.

This clone was recorded a few times. As the CDR3 is not closed by the conserved phenylalanine or tryptophan, this likely results from a read error. This chain links TRBV19 with TRBJ1-5; no clear D gene. The CDR3 extends over 15 amino acids. The V gene lost 4 bases and the J gene lost 3 bases, with 13 bases spanning the gap. Germline assignment: CDR1 LNHDA and CDR2 SQIVND (reference sequence). The CDR3 DNA is TGTGCCAGTAGTACTTGGGGAGGCGACAATCAGCCCCAGCATCTT. Residues: CASSTWGGDNQPQHL.

Judged by abundance, this clone is medium-sized. The V gene is TRBV6-1, the J gene TRBJ1-4; the D gene is possibly TRBD1 (6 bases). This CDR3 comprises 14 residues. V was clipped by 4 bases and J by 7 bases, with 13 bases between them. Germline-derived CDR1 and CDR2 are MNHNS and SASEGT. Here the CDR3 DNA reads TGTGCCAGCAGTGGTCGGGGGGCAGGTGAAAAACTGTTTTTT. It is translated as CASSGRGAGEKLFF.